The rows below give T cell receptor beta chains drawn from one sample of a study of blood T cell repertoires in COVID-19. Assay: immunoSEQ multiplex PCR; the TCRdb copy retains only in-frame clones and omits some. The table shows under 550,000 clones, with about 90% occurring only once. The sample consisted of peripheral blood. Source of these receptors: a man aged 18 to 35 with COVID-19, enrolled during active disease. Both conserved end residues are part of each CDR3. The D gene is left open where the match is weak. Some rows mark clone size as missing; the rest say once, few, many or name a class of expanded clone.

cdr3_nt: TGTGCCAGTAGTATAGATTCTGCGGGCCCCTACAATGAGCAGTTCTTC; cdr3_aa: CASSIDSAGPYNEQFF; d_call: -; j_call: TRBJ2-1; v_call: TRBV19; clone_size: -
cdr3_nt: TGTGCCAGCAGTTCGGGGAACACTGAAGCTTTCTTT; cdr3_aa: CASSSGNTEAFF; d_call: -; j_call: TRBJ1-1; v_call: TRBV12-3/TRBV12-4; clone_size: -
cdr3_nt: TGTGCCAGCAGCCTCACGGGTAGCACAGATACGCAGTATTTT; cdr3_aa: CASSLTGSTDTQYF; d_call: -; j_call: TRBJ2-3; v_call: TRBV3-1/TRBV3-2; clone_size: few
cdr3_nt: TGTGCCAGCAGCCGCGGACTAGCGGGAGCTGTAGAGACCCAGTACTTC; cdr3_aa: CASSRGLAGAVETQYF; d_call: TRBD2; j_call: TRBJ2-5; v_call: TRBV3-1/TRBV3-2; clone_size: once
cdr3_nt: TGTGCCAGCAGTTCCTGGCAGTTCAATGAGCAGTTCTTC; cdr3_aa: CASSSWQFNEQFF; d_call: -; j_call: TRBJ2-1; v_call: TRBV12-3/TRBV12-4; clone_size: -
cdr3_nt: TGTGCCAGCAGTCGGACAGGGAGTCATGCGGGGAATCAGCCCCAGCATTTT; cdr3_aa: CASSRTGSHAGNQPQHF; d_call: TRBD1; j_call: TRBJ1-5; v_call: TRBV6-6; clone_size: -
cdr3_nt: TGTGCCAGCTCATTGTCACTAGCGGGGGGCAATGAGCAGTTCTTC; cdr3_aa: CASSLSLAGGNEQFF; d_call: TRBD2; j_call: TRBJ2-1; v_call: TRBV6-5; clone_size: -
cdr3_nt: TGTGCCAGCAGCTCCCCGGACAGGGGGCAGGAAAAACTGTTTTTT; cdr3_aa: CASSSPDRGQEKLFF; d_call: TRBD1; j_call: TRBJ1-4; v_call: TRBV7-9; clone_size: -
cdr3_nt: TGTGCCACCAGTGATTCGTTTGACGGGTCCCCGCAGTACTTC; cdr3_aa: CATSDSFDGSPQYF; d_call: -; j_call: TRBJ2-7; v_call: TRBV24-1; clone_size: -
cdr3_nt: TGTGCCACCAGTGATTATCGACAGGGTACCTACAATGAGCAGTTCTTC; cdr3_aa: CATSDYRQGTYNEQFF; d_call: TRBD1; j_call: TRBJ2-1; v_call: TRBV24-1; clone_size: -
cdr3_nt: TGCGCCAGCAGCCCCCTCACGGGAGGGCCCGTGTTTTTT; cdr3_aa: CASSPLTGGPVFF; d_call: TRBD2; j_call: TRBJ2-2; v_call: TRBV4-1; clone_size: once
cdr3_nt: TGTGCCAGCAGTCGGGACAGGGTGAGTGAGCAGTTCTTC; cdr3_aa: CASSRDRVSEQFF; d_call: TRBD1; j_call: TRBJ2-1; v_call: TRBV12-3/TRBV12-4; clone_size: -
cdr3_nt: TGTGCCAGCAGCTTGGTTAGGGAGGATACGCAGTATTTT; cdr3_aa: CASSLVREDTQYF; d_call: -; j_call: TRBJ2-3; v_call: TRBV5-4; clone_size: -
cdr3_nt: TGTGCCAGTAGTCAGGGGACAGATACGCAGTATTTT; cdr3_aa: CASSQGTDTQYF; d_call: -; j_call: TRBJ2-3; v_call: TRBV19; clone_size: -
cdr3_nt: TGTGCCAGCAGTAGGACTAGCGGGAGAGTAGATACGCAGTATTTT; cdr3_aa: CASSRTSGRVDTQYF; d_call: TRBD2; j_call: TRBJ2-3; v_call: TRBV6-5; clone_size: -
cdr3_nt: TGTGCCAGCAGTTTCGGGTTTAATGGCTACACCTTC; cdr3_aa: CASSFGFNGYTF; d_call: -; j_call: TRBJ1-2; v_call: TRBV12-3/TRBV12-4; clone_size: once
cdr3_nt: TGTGCCAGCAGTTTTGGCATCCATGGGCAGTTCTTC; cdr3_aa: CASSFGIHGQFF; d_call: -; j_call: TRBJ2-1; v_call: TRBV12-3/TRBV12-4; clone_size: -
cdr3_nt: TGTGCCAGCAGCCGACAGGGGACAAGCACAGATACGCAGTATTTT; cdr3_aa: CASSRQGTSTDTQYF; d_call: TRBD1; j_call: TRBJ2-3; v_call: TRBV25-1; clone_size: -
cdr3_nt: TGTGCCAGCAGCCAAGATGCCCTTGAGGGAGACATATCCTATGGCTACACCTTC; cdr3_aa: CASSQDALEGDISYGYTF; d_call: -; j_call: TRBJ1-2; v_call: TRBV14; clone_size: -
cdr3_nt: TGTGCCAGCAGTGACAGGAGCAATCAGCCCCAGCATTTT; cdr3_aa: CASSDRSNQPQHF; d_call: -; j_call: TRBJ1-5; v_call: TRBV12-3/TRBV12-4; clone_size: -
cdr3_nt: TGTGCCAGCAGTTCTAGGGACAGGGGTAACTATGGCTACACCTTC; cdr3_aa: CASSSRDRGNYGYTF; d_call: TRBD1; j_call: TRBJ1-2; v_call: TRBV6-1; clone_size: -
cdr3_nt: TGTGCCAGCAGCTTATCGGGGACAGGGGTCCACGAGCAGTACTTC; cdr3_aa: CASSLSGTGVHEQYF; d_call: TRBD1; j_call: TRBJ2-7; v_call: TRBV7-6; clone_size: once
cdr3_nt: TGTGCTGCCCCCAGCGGGAGTGGGGGTGAGCAGTTCTTC; cdr3_aa: CAAPSGSGGEQFF; d_call: TRBD2; j_call: TRBJ2-1; v_call: TRBV30; clone_size: -
cdr3_nt: TGTGCCAGCTCCGACAGGGTAGAAGCCGGGGAGCTGTTTTTT; cdr3_aa: CASSDRVEAGELFF; d_call: TRBD1; j_call: TRBJ2-2; v_call: TRBV18; clone_size: -
cdr3_nt: TGTGCCTGGAGAGACCAGGGTGAAGCTTTCTTT; cdr3_aa: CAWRDQGEAFF; d_call: -; j_call: TRBJ1-1; v_call: TRBV30; clone_size: -
cdr3_nt: TGCGCCAGCAGCCAAGTGCGGGGTGAGCAGTTCTTC; cdr3_aa: CASSQVRGEQFF; d_call: -; j_call: TRBJ2-1; v_call: TRBV4-1; clone_size: once
cdr3_nt: TGTGCCACCAGCACCGCAGGAACCACCATATATTTT; cdr3_aa: CATSTAGTTIYF; d_call: -; j_call: TRBJ1-3; v_call: TRBV15; clone_size: -
cdr3_nt: TGCGCCAGCAGCTTGACTAGCGGGATCCTCACAGATACGCAGTATTTT; cdr3_aa: CASSLTSGILTDTQYF; d_call: TRBD2; j_call: TRBJ2-3; v_call: TRBV5-1; clone_size: -
cdr3_nt: TGTGCCAGCAGCTTTGACAGGGCCTCTAACGCTGAAGCTTTCTTT; cdr3_aa: CASSFDRASNAEAFF; d_call: TRBD1; j_call: TRBJ1-1; v_call: TRBV11-2; clone_size: -
cdr3_nt: TGTGCCAGCACCCAGGGACAGGGGTCATCCCAGCATTTT; cdr3_aa: CASTQGQGSSQHF; d_call: TRBD1; j_call: TRBJ1-5; v_call: TRBV2; clone_size: -
cdr3_nt: TGTGCCAGTGATGCGGGGTGGGGCTCTGGAAACACCATATATTTT; cdr3_aa: CASDAGWGSGNTIYF; d_call: -; j_call: TRBJ1-3; v_call: TRBV19; clone_size: -
cdr3_nt: TGCGCCAGCAGCCTAACTAGCGGGGGGGCGAATGAGCAGTTCTTC; cdr3_aa: CASSLTSGGANEQFF; d_call: TRBD2; j_call: TRBJ2-1; v_call: TRBV5-1; clone_size: -
cdr3_nt: TGCAGCGTCCAGGGGGAGGAAGTAGGCTACACCTTC; cdr3_aa: CSVQGEEVGYTF; d_call: TRBD1; j_call: TRBJ1-2; v_call: TRBV29-1; clone_size: -
cdr3_nt: TGTGCCAGCAGCCAGGGGGTCGGGGGGCTCCGGACCCAGTACTTC; cdr3_aa: CASSQGVGGLRTQYF; d_call: -; j_call: TRBJ2-5; v_call: TRBV3-1/TRBV3-2; clone_size: -
cdr3_nt: TGTGCCAGCAGCAAGAAGGACACTACCTACGAGCAGTACTTC; cdr3_aa: CASSKKDTTYEQYF; d_call: -; j_call: TRBJ2-7; v_call: TRBV21-1; clone_size: -
cdr3_nt: TGTGCCAGCAGTAACCCCACGACGGGTACCAATCAGCCCCAGCATTTT; cdr3_aa: CASSNPTTGTNQPQHF; d_call: -; j_call: TRBJ1-5; v_call: TRBV2; clone_size: -
cdr3_nt: TGTGCCAGCAGCTTAGATGTGCGTAACTATGGCTACACCTTC; cdr3_aa: CASSLDVRNYGYTF; d_call: -; j_call: TRBJ1-2; v_call: TRBV7-9; clone_size: -
cdr3_nt: TGTGCCATCCAGACCGGGGAGAACAATGAGCAGTTCTTC; cdr3_aa: CAIQTGENNEQFF; d_call: -; j_call: TRBJ2-1; v_call: TRBV10-3; clone_size: -
cdr3_nt: TGTGCCAGCAGCAAGAGAATAGAGGGATTTGGGGCCAACGTCCTGACTTTC; cdr3_aa: CASSKRIEGFGANVLTF; d_call: -; j_call: TRBJ2-6; v_call: TRBV7-6; clone_size: -
cdr3_nt: TGCGCCAGCAGCAGTGAGGGGGCATTTGGATACAATGAGCAGTTCTTC; cdr3_aa: CASSSEGAFGYNEQFF; d_call: TRBD1; j_call: TRBJ2-1; v_call: TRBV5-1; clone_size: -
cdr3_nt: TGCGCCAGCAGTGAGAACAGGTTCTCTGGAAACACCATATATTTT; cdr3_aa: CASSENRFSGNTIYF; d_call: -; j_call: TRBJ1-3; v_call: TRBV10-2; clone_size: -
cdr3_nt: TGCGCCAGCAGCTTTGGGGCTGTCGAAAACATTCAGTACTTC; cdr3_aa: CASSFGAVENIQYF; d_call: -; j_call: TRBJ2-4; v_call: TRBV5-1; clone_size: -
cdr3_nt: TGTGCCAGCAGCTTAGAGTCCTCTAGCGGAAGGGTAGATACGCAGTATTTT; cdr3_aa: CASSLESSSGRVDTQYF; d_call: TRBD2; j_call: TRBJ2-3; v_call: TRBV11-3; clone_size: once
cdr3_nt: TGTGCCAGCAGTGAATGGGACACCCGCACAGATACGCAGTATTTT; cdr3_aa: CASSEWDTRTDTQYF; d_call: -; j_call: TRBJ2-3; v_call: TRBV6-1; clone_size: -
cdr3_nt: TGTGCCAGCACCTTAGCCGTGCAGGGCGGTCAGCCCCAGCATTTT; cdr3_aa: CASTLAVQGGQPQHF; d_call: -; j_call: TRBJ1-5; v_call: TRBV9; clone_size: -
cdr3_nt: TGTGCCAGCAGTTATAGCTATGGCTACACCTTC; cdr3_aa: CASSYSYGYTF; d_call: -; j_call: TRBJ1-2; v_call: TRBV6-2/TRBV6-3; clone_size: -
cdr3_nt: TGTGCCAGCAGCTTCGCTCGCAGGGGGCTCTACGAGCAGTACTTC; cdr3_aa: CASSFARRGLYEQYF; d_call: TRBD1; j_call: TRBJ2-7; v_call: TRBV5-6; clone_size: -
cdr3_nt: TGCAGCGTGGGGGACAGAGGAGGCTACACCTTC; cdr3_aa: CSVGDRGGYTF; d_call: TRBD1; j_call: TRBJ1-2; v_call: TRBV29-1; clone_size: once
cdr3_nt: TGTGCCAGCAGCTTAGTGTACGGGGAGCTGTTTTTT; cdr3_aa: CASSLVYGELFF; d_call: -; j_call: TRBJ2-2; v_call: TRBV11-3; clone_size: -
cdr3_nt: TGCGCCAGCAGCCAAGATAGAGCAGGGATCTATGGCTACACCTTC; cdr3_aa: CASSQDRAGIYGYTF; d_call: -; j_call: TRBJ1-2; v_call: TRBV4-1; clone_size: -
cdr3_nt: TGTGCCAGTAGTATAGGCGGCAATGAGCAGTTCTTC; cdr3_aa: CASSIGGNEQFF; d_call: -; j_call: TRBJ2-1; v_call: TRBV19; clone_size: -